A selection of T cell receptor beta chains follows, all from one sample in a study of CD8+CD57+ T cells in acquired aplastic anemia. TCRdb analysed the reads with MiXCR anew, one entry per CDR3 protein. The data contain about half a million distinct CDR3 sequences, roughly a third of them singletons. Sequencing was carried out using sorted CD4+, CD8+, or CD8+CD57+ T cells (not recorded which) from PBMCs. The receptors were gathered from a human donor with aplastic anemia. Both conserved end residues are part of each CDR3. The order of the fields is D gene, J gene, clone size, V gene, CDR3 protein, CDR3 DNA. The D gene is left open where the match is weak. Some rows have no size entry. The others give once, few or many, or a class for an expanded clone.

d_call: .; j_call: TRBJ1-2; clone_size: few; v_call: TRBV28; cdr3_aa: CASSFSAWYGYTF; cdr3_nt: TGTGCCAGCAGTTTCTCCGCGTGGTATGGCTACACCTTC
d_call: TRBD1; j_call: TRBJ1-3; clone_size: .; v_call: TRBV7-2; cdr3_aa: CASSSQGGDTIYF; cdr3_nt: TGTGCCAGCAGCTCACAGGGGGGAGACACCATATATTTT
d_call: TRBD2; j_call: TRBJ2-3; clone_size: .; v_call: TRBV19; cdr3_aa: CASSIEGGITSTDTQYF; cdr3_nt: TGTGCCAGTAGTATAGAGGGGGGGATAACCTCCACAGATACGCAGTATTTT
d_call: .; j_call: TRBJ2-3; clone_size: .; v_call: TRBV5-5; cdr3_aa: CASSLAPQRDTQYF; cdr3_nt: TGTGCCAGCAGCTTGGCCCCACAGCGAGATACGCAGTATTTT
d_call: TRBD1; j_call: TRBJ1-5; clone_size: many; v_call: TRBV20-1; cdr3_aa: CSASAWTGGNQPQHF; cdr3_nt: TGCAGTGCTAGTGCTTGGACAGGGGGCAATCAGCCCCAGCATTTT
d_call: .; j_call: TRBJ1-1; clone_size: .; v_call: TRBV10-3; cdr3_aa: CASSTEKAFF; cdr3_nt: TGTGCCAGCAGTACGGAAAAAGCTTTCTTT
d_call: .; j_call: TRBJ2-5; clone_size: many; v_call: TRBV2; cdr3_aa: CASTGGETQYF; cdr3_nt: TGTGCCAGCACTGGAGGAGAGACCCAGTACTTC
d_call: TRBD1; j_call: TRBJ2-7; clone_size: .; v_call: TRBV19; cdr3_aa: CASKGTGGTYEQYF; cdr3_nt: TGTGCCAGTAAAGGGACAGGGGGAACCTACGAGCAGTACTTC
d_call: TRBD1; j_call: TRBJ2-7; clone_size: many; v_call: TRBV7-2; cdr3_aa: CASSLGTGRQYF; cdr3_nt: TGTGCCAGCAGCCTAGGGACAGGGAGGCAGTACTTC
d_call: .; j_call: TRBJ1-1; clone_size: .; v_call: TRBV11-2; cdr3_aa: CASSNPLRGRGTEAFF; cdr3_nt: TGTGCCAGCAGCAACCCACTCCGGGGTCGCGGCACTGAAGCTTTCTTT
d_call: .; j_call: TRBJ1-2; clone_size: many; v_call: TRBV7-9; cdr3_aa: CASSSGTAGYTF; cdr3_nt: TGTGCCAGCAGCTCCGGGACGGCTGGCTACACCTTC
d_call: .; j_call: TRBJ1-1; clone_size: .; v_call: TRBV20-1; cdr3_aa: CSARDPRGPNTEAFF; cdr3_nt: TGCAGTGCTAGAGATCCGAGGGGTCCGAACACTGAAGCTTTCTTT
d_call: .; j_call: TRBJ1-6; clone_size: .; v_call: TRBV25-1; cdr3_aa: CASTLPIGVSSYNSPLHF; cdr3_nt: TGTGCCAGCACCCTTCCTATCGGGGTGAGCTCCTATAATTCACCCCTCCACTTT
d_call: .; j_call: TRBJ1-1; clone_size: once; v_call: TRBV15; cdr3_aa: CATSPRGQRASEAFF; cdr3_nt: TGTGCCACCAGCCCCCGAGGGCAGAGGGCAAGTGAAGCTTTCTTT
d_call: TRBD1; j_call: TRBJ1-5; clone_size: .; v_call: TRBV4-2; cdr3_aa: CASSQRWGRQGSNQPQHF; cdr3_nt: TGTGCCAGCAGCCAAAGATGGGGCAGACAGGGTAGCAATCAGCCCCAGCATTTT
d_call: .; j_call: TRBJ1-5; clone_size: few; v_call: TRBV20-1; cdr3_aa: CSAQPQGIFGSQPQHF; cdr3_nt: TGCAGTGCCCAACCACAGGGAATTTTCGGCTCTCAGCCCCAGCATTTT
d_call: .; j_call: TRBJ1-5; clone_size: .; v_call: TRBV25-1; cdr3_aa: CAWTSQGGQPQHF; cdr3_nt: TGTGCCTGGACTTCACAGGGCGGGCAGCCCCAGCATTTT